The 26 T cell receptor beta chains reported below all come from one sample, sequenced in a study of STAT5B mutations in CD4+ large granular lymphocyte leukemia. The method was immunoSEQ multiplex PCR; TCRdb's version includes in-frame clones alone and lacks a portion of them. The sample has 22,000 or so clones; about four fifths are singletons. Sequences were obtained from CD4+ T cells from blood buffy coats. The source is a human donor in good health.

This chain links TRBV2 with TRBJ2-2; 9 bases align to TRBD2. CDR3 length: 17 amino acids. Germline CDR1 reads SNHLY; CDR2 reads FYNNEI. The V and J ends lost 2 bases and 2 bases, in that order; junction bases with no gene match: 6. The CDR3 here is CASSERGGGVNTGELFF. CDR3 sequence (DNA): TGTGCCAGCAGTGAAAGAGGCGGGGGGGTTAACACCGGGGAGCTGTTTTTT.

The rearrangement links TRBV5-1 to TRBJ2-2, with D perhaps matching TRBD1 or TRBD2 (5 bases each). The CDR3 is 17 residues long. Between the trimmed V and J ends, which lost 0 bases and 3 bases, there was a span of 15 bases. Germline CDR1 is SGHRS and CDR2 is YFSETQ. The CDR3 DNA reads as TGCGCCAGCAGCTTGGGGTCGGGGCGTGTATACACCGGGGAGCTGTTTTTT. Translating gives CASSLGSGRVYTGELFF.

The chain employs TRBV7-2 and TRBJ1-3; D might be TRBD1 (6 bases). Germline V CDR1 and CDR2: SGHTA, FQGNSA. The germline V and J ends were trimmed by 4 bases and 5 bases, with 12 bases remaining between them. The CDR3 length is 14 residues. CDR3 sequence: CASSSDSGRNTIYF. CDR3 bases: TGTGCCAGCAGCTCGGACAGCGGGCGAAACACCATATATTTT.

The CDR3 nucleotides read TGTGCCAGCAGCTCCCAAGGGGCGGCCCGGATAGGATACAATGAGCAGTTCTTC. Its protein product is CASSSQGAARIGYNEQFF. V gene TRBV14 combines with J gene TRBJ2-1; D might be TRBD1 (5 bases). Trimming removed 5 bases from V and 4 bases from J, with 24 bases in between. Germline-derived CDR1 and CDR2 are SGHDN and FVKESK. This CDR3 region has 18 residues. The full variable domain, rest sourced from reference TRBV14 and TRBJ2-1, is EAGVTQFPSHSVIEKGQTVTLRCDPISGHDNLYWYRRVMGKEIKFLLHFVKESKQDESGMPNNRFLAERTGGTYSTLKVQPAELEDSGVYFCASSSQGAARIGYNEQFFGPGTRLTVL.

This clone was observed a single time. The chain employs TRBV5-1 and TRBJ2-5; D uncertain. The CDR3 loop spans 13 amino acids. The germline gives CDR1 SGHRS, CDR2 YFSETQ. The ends were cut back, 2 bases at V and 2 bases at J, with 7 bases in the middle. DNA for the CDR3: TGCGCCAGCAGCTTATTGGGGCAAGAGACCCAGTACTTC. This sequence encodes CASSLLGQETQYF. The variable domain in full, completed from reference TRBV5-1 and TRBJ2-5, reads KAGVTQTPRYLIKTRGQQVTLSCSPISGHRSVSWYQQTPGQGLQFLFEYFSETQRNKGNFPGRFSGRQFSNSRSEMNVSTLELGDSALYLCASSLLGQETQYFGPGTRLLVL.

This chain's CDR3 is CASSSGQLNYGYTF. For the CDR3, the DNA is TGTGCCAGCAGCTCGGGACAGCTTAACTATGGCTACACCTTC. The rearrangement joins TRBV7-8 to TRBJ1-2, with TRBD1 matching 7 bases. Germline CDR1 reads SGHVS; CDR2 reads FQNEAQ. With V trimmed by 4 bases and J by 1 base, 3 bases remained unmatched. The CDR3 spans 14 residues.

The chain employs TRBV5-4 and TRBJ2-6; no definite D call. Trimming took off 5 bases at V and 0 bases at J, with 6 bases between the two ends. Germline V gives CDR1 SGHNT, CDR2 YYREEE (reference sequence). The CDR3 is 14 amino acids. The CDR3 region is CASSPPSGANVLTF. The DNA of the CDR3 is TGTGCCAGCAGTCCGCCCTCTGGGGCCAACGTCCTGACTTTC.

This chain uses TRBV5-1 with TRBJ2-7; the match to TRBD1 covers 7 bases. CDR3 size: 15 residues. Losses at the gene ends were 6 bases for V and 2 bases for J; bases not matched to a gene: 11. Germline V gene sequence: CDR1 SGHRS, CDR2 YFSETQ. The CDR3 loop reads CASKINRDSAYEQYF. The CDR3 nucleotides read TGCGCCAGCAAGATCAACCGGGACAGTGCCTACGAGCAGTACTTC. Drawing the rest from reference TRBV5-1 and TRBJ2-7, the complete variable domain is KAGVTQTPRYLIKTRGQQVTLSCSPISGHRSVSWYQQTPGQGLQFLFEYFSETQRNKGNFPGRFSGRQFSNSRSEMNVSTLELGDSALYLCASKINRDSAYEQYFGPGTRLTVT.

The chain couples TRBV28 to TRBJ1-1; the match to TRBD1 covers 8 bases. This CDR3 has 14 residues. Germline CDR1 is MDHEN and CDR2 is SYDVKM. Trimming at V came to 7 bases and at J to 0 bases, leaving 4 bases not matched to a gene. As DNA, the CDR3 is TGTGCCAGCAAACTGGACAGGGTGAACACTGAAGCTTTCTTT. It codes for CASKLDRVNTEAFF. The full variable domain, completed using reference TRBV28 and TRBJ1-1, is DVKVTQSSRYLVKRTGEKVFLECVQDMDHENMFWYRQDPGLGLRLIYFSYDVKMKEKGDIPEGYSVSREKKERFSLILESASTNQTSMYLCASKLDRVNTEAFFGQGTRLTVV.

The rearrangement joins TRBV11-2 to TRBJ2-1; 11 positions agree with TRBD2. The CDR3 is made up of 15 amino acids. The V and J ends lost 5 bases and 5 bases, in that order; junction bases with no gene match: 5. Germline CDR1 reads SGHAT; CDR2 reads FQNNGV. The CDR3 sequence is CASSPRLAGHNEQFF. The CDR3 DNA is TGTGCCAGCAGCCCCCGACTAGCGGGACACAATGAGCAGTTCTTC.

V usage is TRBV11-2 and J usage is TRBJ2-1, with a possible D match to TRBD1 (5 bases). Germline loops: CDR1 SGHAT, CDR2 FQNNGV. V was clipped by 6 bases and J by 2 bases, with 14 bases between them. This CDR3 is 15 amino acids long. The CDR3 loop reads CASSLARVAYNEQFF. The CDR3 DNA follows: TGTGCCAGCAGTCTGGCCAGGGTCGCCTACAATGAGCAGTTCTTC.

The genes are TRBV5-6 and TRBJ2-5; D remains unclear. V lost 4 bases, J lost 1 base, and 8 bases lay in between. Germline CDR1 SGHDT, CDR2 YYEEEE. This CDR3 has 13 residues. CDR3 nucleotide sequence: TGTGCCAGCAGCCTTAGGGCCCAAGAGACCCAGTACTTC. Residues: CASSLRAQETQYF.

The chain couples TRBV6-1 to TRBJ2-5; no firm D call. Germline CDR1 reads MNHNS; CDR2 reads SASEGT. Trimming stripped 8 bases from V and 0 bases from J, with 10 bases between. The CDR3 is 13 amino acids. CDR3 region: CASSSLNQETQYF. The DNA of the CDR3 is TGTGCCAGCTCCTCGCTGAACCAAGAGACCCAGTACTTC.

The genes are TRBV5-1 and TRBJ2-3, with D tentatively TRBD2 (6 bases). V lost 0 bases to trimming and J lost 6 bases, with 14 bases between them. This CDR3 is 15 amino acids long. The V gene's germline CDR1 is SGHRS and CDR2 YFSETQ. The CDR3 nucleotides read TGCGCCAGCAGCTTGGCGGGAGACCGGTCGGATACGCAGTATTTT. Translated, it gives CASSLAGDRSDTQYF. The variable domain in full, with the rest retrieved from reference TRBV5-1 and TRBJ2-3, is KAGVTQTPRYLIKTRGQQVTLSCSPISGHRSVSWYQQTPGQGLQFLFEYFSETQRNKGNFPGRFSGRQFSNSRSEMNVSTLELGDSALYLCASSLAGDRSDTQYFGPGTRLTVL.

V and J are TRBV7-2 and TRBJ2-7; possible D gene TRBD1, 6 bases. With 2 bases removed from V and 2 bases from J, the gap between germline ends came to 16 bases. The CDR3 length is 16 residues. Germline values: CDR1 SGHTA, CDR2 FQGNSA. This chain's CDR3 is CASSLRRGQLAYEQYF. CDR3 DNA sequence: TGTGCCAGCAGCTTAAGACGGGGACAACTTGCCTACGAGCAGTACTTC.

The rearrangement uses TRBV6-1 and TRBJ2-3; maybe TRBD2 (7 bases). V lost 4 bases and J 3 bases, leaving 17 bases between the germline ends. This CDR3 contains 16 residues. Germline assignment: CDR1 MNHNS and CDR2 SASEGT. Here the CDR3 DNA reads TGTGCCAGCAGTGGAGGGGGGGTTTTCCTAACAGATACGCAGTATTTT. Translation: CASSGGGVFLTDTQYF.

This chain's CDR3 is CASSQGGDRVHEQYF. The CDR3 bases are TGCGCCAGCAGCCAAGGCGGGGACAGGGTCCACGAGCAGTACTTC. This sequence joins TRBV4-3 and TRBJ2-7, with 9 bases lining up with TRBD1. The CDR3 loop spans 15 amino acids. The ends lost 1 base at V and 5 bases at J; junction bases unmatched: 6. Germline loops: CDR1 LGHNA, CDR2 YSLEER.

V usage is TRBV2 and J usage is TRBJ1-6; D possibly corresponds to TRBD1 (5 bases). Germline-derived CDR1 and CDR2 are SNHLY and FYNNEI. The CDR3 extends over 15 amino acids. The V and J ends lost 4 bases and 4 bases respectively, with 11 bases between them. The CDR3, as DNA: TGTGCCAGCAGTGCGACAGTACCTTATAATTCACCCCTCCACTTT. Translating it yields CASSATVPYNSPLHF.

This chain links TRBV19 with TRBJ2-5, with TRBD2 identical over 14 bases. The CDR3 spans 17 residues. J lost 2 bases, V lost 8 bases, and 10 bases had no gene match. The germline V gene has CDR1 LNHDA and CDR2 SQIVND (reference sequence). The CDR3 protein is CASRRRLAGGNQETQYF. The CDR3 DNA follows: TGTGCCAGTCGAAGGAGACTAGCGGGGGGGAATCAAGAGACCCAGTACTTC.

This clone came up a few times. The rearrangement links TRBV19 to TRBJ1-2, with 8 bases aligning to TRBD1. The trim removed 3 bases at V and 2 bases at J, leaving 5 bases unmatched. The CDR3 has 15 residues. Germline loops: CDR1 LNHDA, CDR2 SQIVND (reference sequence). As DNA, the CDR3 is TGTGCCAGTAGTATGGTGGGACAGGTGAACTATGGCTACACCTTC. Residues: CASSMVGQVNYGYTF.

The rearrangement uses TRBV9 and TRBJ2-5, with 7 bases matching TRBD2. The CDR3 extends over 13 amino acids. V was clipped by 0 bases and J by 8 bases; unmatched bases: 4. The germline CDR1 and CDR2 sequences are SGDLS and YYNGEE. This CDR3 is CASSVGRLATQYF. The DNA for the CDR3 is TGTGCCAGCAGCGTAGGTCGACTAGCAACCCAGTACTTC.

This clone showed up just once. The chain uses TRBV28 and TRBJ2-7, with D possibly being TRBD2 (5 bases). Germline loops: CDR1 MDHEN, CDR2 SYDVKM. The CDR3 is 13 residues long. With 6 bases removed from V and 4 bases from J, the gap between germline ends came to 13 bases. The CDR3 DNA sequence: TGTGCCAGCAGGACCGGGATACTTTACGAGCAGTACTTC. This gives the protein CASRTGILYEQYF.

This clone was seen just once. The V call is TRBV19, the J call TRBJ1-3, with a possible D match to TRBD1 (6 bases). CDR3 length: 13 amino acids. The germline gives CDR1 LNHDA, CDR2 SQIVND (reference sequence). V lost 11 bases and J 3 bases, leaving 14 bases between the germline ends. This CDR3 reads CASGQFFGNTIYF. As DNA, the CDR3 is TGTGCCTCAGGACAGTTTTTTGGAAACACCATATATTTT.

The V call is TRBV5-5, the J call TRBJ2-6, with unresolved D. This CDR3 is built from 16 residues. The V end was cut by 0 bases, the J end by 0 bases, with 7 bases between. Germline-derived CDR1 and CDR2 are SGHKS and YYEKEE (reference sequence). CDR3 sequence: CASSLDVSSGANVLTF. DNA for the CDR3: TGTGCCAGCAGCTTGGACGTAAGCTCTGGGGCCAACGTCCTGACTTTC.

This sequence joins TRBV5-6 and TRBJ2-1; 8 bases are shared with TRBD2. The CDR3 consists of 18 residues. Trimming cost V 6 bases and J 3 bases; bases outside gene matches: 17. Per the germline V gene, CDR1 is SGHDT and CDR2 is YYEEEE. The CDR3 is CASTRGTGGPLNYNEQFF. CDR3 in DNA: TGTGCCAGCACCCGTGGGACGGGAGGGCCCCTGAACTACAATGAGCAGTTCTTC.

This chain uses TRBV11-2 with TRBJ1-4; no reliable D call. Per germline, CDR1 SGHAT and CDR2 FQNNGV. Trimming pared 3 bases from V and 6 bases from J, leaving 14 bases between. This CDR3 is built from 15 residues. CDR3 protein: CASSLAGTGHEKLFF. The CDR3 DNA reads TGTGCCAGCAGCTTGGCCGGCACCGGCCATGAAAAACTGTTTTTT.